This TCR beta chain was retrieved from a study of cytomegalovirus exposure and HLA in healthy donors. In this sample, this clone turned up once. The primer mix had 60 Vbeta and 13 Jbeta primers. TCRdb's copy holds only in-frame clones and misses some; the assay was immunoSEQ multiplex PCR. The table includes around 200,000 clones, about 80% detected once. Germline V gene sequence: CDR1 MNHNS, CDR2 SASEGT. The CDR3 runs to 13 residues. The sequencing input was PBMCs. This sequence joins TRBV6-1 and TRBJ2-5; maybe TRBD1 (5 bases). The TCR sequence derives from a woman aged 45-65 years in good health and CMV-seropositive. CDR3 protein: CVHSRRAQETQYF. CDR3 DNA sequence: TGTGTCCACAGCCGCAGGGCACAAGAGACCCAGTACTTC.